Shown below are 20 T cell receptor beta chains from a single sample sequenced in a study of shared clonotypes between healthy human individuals. Using immunoSEQ multiplex PCR, the repertoire was profiled, and TCRdb retains in-frame clones only, with some absent. This sample has millions of clones, with roughly 96% found just once. Sequences were obtained from naive CD4+ T cells sorted from blood. The subset was: CD45RA+ positively selected. The receptors were sampled from a man in his late teens or twenties in good health.

The rearrangement links TRBV27 to TRBJ2-3; D remains ambiguous. CDR3 length: 14 amino acids. CDR1 and CDR2 from the germline V gene are MNHEY and SMNVEV (reference sequence). V lost 3 bases, J lost 3 bases, and 10 bases lay in between. The CDR3 region is CASSFGGATDTQYF. The CDR3 DNA sequence: TGTGCCAGCAGTTTTGGCGGAGCGACAGATACGCAGTATTTT.

The chain combines TRBV11-2 with TRBJ2-3, with D perhaps TRBD2 (6 bases). The V end was cut by 0 bases, the J end by 11 bases, with 9 bases between. Germline V gene lookup returns CDR1 SGHAT and CDR2 FQNNGV. CDR3 length: 12 amino acids. CDR3 in DNA: TGTGCCAGCAGCTTAGATAGCGGAATGCAGTATTTT. Translation gives CASSLDSGMQYF.

This chain uses TRBV5-6 with TRBJ2-6; 9 positions match TRBD1. Germline V gene sequence: CDR1 SGHDT, CDR2 YYEEEE. The V gene end was trimmed by 5 bases and the J gene end by 2 bases; junction bases not matched to a gene: 8. This CDR3 is 17 amino acids long. CDR3 nucleotide sequence: TGTGCCAGCAGGAAATTACAGGGGGCGACTGGGGCCAACGTCCTGACTTTC. Translating it yields CASRKLQGATGANVLTF.

The chain joins TRBV5-1 to TRBJ2-1, with TRBD2 matching over 7 bases. This CDR3 contains 16 residues. V shed 4 bases and J 7 bases; nucleotides not matched to a gene: 14. CDR1 is SGHRS and CDR2 is YFSETQ in the germline V gene. The DNA for the CDR3 is TGCGCCAGCAGCCCCATGTTAAGCGGGGACCAGAATGAGCAGTTCTTC. This gives the protein CASSPMLSGDQNEQFF. Supplemented by reference TRBV5-1 and TRBJ2-1, the full variable domain reads KAGVTQTPRYLIKTRGQQVTLSCSPISGHRSVSWYQQTPGQGLQFLFEYFSETQRNKGNFPGRFSGRQFSNSRSEMNVSTLELGDSALYLCASSPMLSGDQNEQFFGPGTRLTVL.

J is TRBJ2-4 and V is TRBV9; 7 bases fit TRBD1. With V trimmed by 4 bases and J by 8 bases, 6 bases remained unmatched. The germline V gene has CDR1 SGDLS and CDR2 YYNGEE. The CDR3 is 13 residues long. The CDR3 reads CASSIRQGDIQYF. The CDR3 DNA follows: TGTGCCAGCAGCATCCGACAGGGTGACATTCAGTACTTC.

This rearrangement joins TRBV28 to TRBJ1-2; D remains ambiguous. From germline, CDR1 is MDHEN and CDR2 SYDVKM. Trimming left V 6 bases short and J 3 bases short, with 17 bases between. This CDR3 comprises 15 residues. The CDR3 loop is CASSSPTGLHYGYTF. The CDR3 DNA follows: TGTGCCAGCAGCTCCCCAACGGGGTTACACTATGGCTACACCTTC.

In nucleotides, the CDR3 is TGCGCCAGCAGCCCCGAGGGGTTTGCGAACACCGGGGAGCTGTTTTTT. Translation: CASSPEGFANTGELFF. This chain uses TRBV5-1 with TRBJ2-2; possibly TRBD1 or TRBD2 for D (5 bases each). Germline values: CDR1 SGHRS, CDR2 YFSETQ. V lost 4 bases and J lost 0, with 13 bases in between. CDR3 length: 16 residues.

This chain links TRBV6-5 with TRBJ1-1, with D possibly TRBD1 on 6 matching bases. V dropped 6 bases and J dropped 6 bases, with 17 bases sitting between them. The CDR3 sequence is 14 residues long. Germline loops: CDR1 MNHEY, CDR2 SVGAGI. The CDR3 nucleotides read TGTGCCAGCAGCCGAGGACAGTTTAATGCTGAAGCTTTCTTT. Translation: CASSRGQFNAEAFF.

The chain employs TRBV19 and TRBJ1-1; D unresolved. Germline assignment: CDR1 LNHDA and CDR2 SQIVND (reference sequence). This CDR3 is 14 amino acids long. Trimming left V 4 bases short and J 0 bases short, with 9 bases between. Here the CDR3 reads CASSTPKMNTEAFF. The CDR3 region has the DNA TGTGCCAGTAGTACTCCAAAGATGAACACTGAAGCTTTCTTT.

The J gene is TRBJ1-1, the V gene TRBV28; D is ambiguous. This CDR3 is built from 13 residues. V lost 5 bases and J lost 6, with 13 bases in between. Germline CDR1 and CDR2: MDHEN and SYDVKM. CDR3 sequence reads: CASSIGRRAEAFF. The CDR3 coding sequence is TGTGCCAGCAGTATTGGAAGAAGAGCTGAAGCTTTCTTT.

The genes are TRBV29-1 and TRBJ2-7; no clear D. The CDR3 runs to 13 residues. Germline loops: CDR1 SQVTM, CDR2 ANQGSEA. The ends were cut back, 6 bases at V and 2 bases at J, with 14 bases in the middle. The CDR3 DNA is TGCAGCGTCCCCGCCGGGCCGACCTACGAGCAGTACTTC. This encodes CSVPAGPTYEQYF.

The chain uses TRBV7-9 and TRBJ1-5; 8 nucleotides match TRBD1. The CDR3 extends over 16 amino acids. V lost 5 bases, J lost 3 bases, and 9 bases stayed unmatched. Germline V CDR1 and CDR2: SEHNR, FQNEAQ (reference sequence). The CDR3 DNA reads TGTGCCAGCAGCCGGCTGGGGACAGGTGTCAATCAGCCCCAGCATTTT. Protein product: CASSRLGTGVNQPQHF.

The genes are TRBV11-3 and TRBJ2-7; 8 nucleotides agree with TRBD1. CDR3 size: 15 residues. Unmatched junction bases numbered 3, after V lost 0 bases and J lost 2 bases. CDR1 is SGHNT and CDR2 is YENEEA in the germline V gene. This CDR3 is CASSLEGTGTYEQYF. The CDR3 DNA reads TGTGCCAGCAGCTTAGAGGGGACAGGAACCTACGAGCAGTACTTC.

The chain links TRBV6-5 to TRBJ2-1, with 9 positions matching TRBD2. V lost 7 bases and J lost 7; bases outside the gene matches: 8. The CDR3 consists of 14 residues. Germline V gene lookup returns CDR1 MNHEY and CDR2 SVGAGI. The CDR3 loop is CASKPGLAQNEQFF. As DNA, the CDR3 is TGTGCCAGCAAACCGGGACTAGCTCAAAATGAGCAGTTCTTC.

The chain recombines TRBV10-3 with TRBJ1-3, with TRBD1 as a possible D gene (5 bases). CDR1 ENHRY and CDR2 SYGVKD come from the germline V gene. The CDR3 is 15 residues long. V was clipped by 3 bases and J by 2 bases, with 11 bases between them. The CDR3, as DNA: TGTGCCATCAGTGACCTCGGGACGACTGGAAACACCATATATTTT. This translates into CAISDLGTTGNTIYF.

The chain combines TRBV9 with TRBJ2-2; D unclear. The germline V and J ends were trimmed by 4 bases and 4 bases, with 14 bases remaining between them. The germline V gene encodes CDR1 SGDLS and CDR2 YYNGEE. The CDR3 sequence is 15 residues long. The CDR3 DNA reads as TGTGCCAGCAGCACCAGGACCGGACGCACCGGGGAGCTGTTTTTT. The encoded protein is CASSTRTGRTGELFF.

The genes are TRBV28 and TRBJ2-3; no clear D gene. Germline loops: CDR1 MDHEN, CDR2 SYDVKM. The CDR3 loop spans 16 amino acids. The V end was cut by 4 bases, the J end by 0 bases, with 14 bases between. CDR3 sequence (DNA): TGTGCCAGCAGTTCAAATCCCCCGGCAAGCACAGATACGCAGTATTTT. This codes for CASSSNPPASTDTQYF.

This chain uses TRBV7-2 with TRBJ2-5; a weak D match, TRBD1 (7 bases). This CDR3 is built from 14 residues. The germline V and J ends were trimmed by 5 bases and 1 base, with 11 bases remaining between them. Germline V CDR1 and CDR2: SGHTA, FQGNSA. The CDR3 loop is CASSQGGSQETQYF. The DNA of the CDR3 is TGTGCCAGCAGCCAGGGGGGAAGCCAAGAGACCCAGTACTTC. Filled out from reference TRBV7-2 and TRBJ2-5, the complete variable domain reads GAGVSQSPSNKVTEKGKDVELRCDPISGHTALYWYRQSLGQGLEFLIYFQGNSAPDKSGLPSDRFSAERTGGSVSTLTIQRTQQEDSAVYLCASSQGGSQETQYFGPGTRLLVL.

The genes are TRBV27 and TRBJ2-4; no definite D call. Trimming removed 4 bases from V and 2 bases from J, with 12 bases in between. This CDR3 spans 15 amino acids. Germline V CDR1 and CDR2: MNHEY, SMNVEV (reference sequence). CDR3 sequence (DNA): TGTGCCAGCAGTTCCGGTCCAATGCCCAAAAACATTCAGTACTTC. Translating it yields CASSSGPMPKNIQYF.

The CDR3 region has the DNA TGTGCCAGCAGCGAAAGTTACATGAACACTGAAGCTTTCTTT. Protein: CASSESYMNTEAFF. This sequence joins TRBV2 and TRBJ1-1; D is undetermined. Germline CDR1 is SNHLY and CDR2 is FYNNEI. This CDR3 has 14 amino acids. Trimming took off 6 bases at V and 0 bases at J, with 11 bases between the two ends.